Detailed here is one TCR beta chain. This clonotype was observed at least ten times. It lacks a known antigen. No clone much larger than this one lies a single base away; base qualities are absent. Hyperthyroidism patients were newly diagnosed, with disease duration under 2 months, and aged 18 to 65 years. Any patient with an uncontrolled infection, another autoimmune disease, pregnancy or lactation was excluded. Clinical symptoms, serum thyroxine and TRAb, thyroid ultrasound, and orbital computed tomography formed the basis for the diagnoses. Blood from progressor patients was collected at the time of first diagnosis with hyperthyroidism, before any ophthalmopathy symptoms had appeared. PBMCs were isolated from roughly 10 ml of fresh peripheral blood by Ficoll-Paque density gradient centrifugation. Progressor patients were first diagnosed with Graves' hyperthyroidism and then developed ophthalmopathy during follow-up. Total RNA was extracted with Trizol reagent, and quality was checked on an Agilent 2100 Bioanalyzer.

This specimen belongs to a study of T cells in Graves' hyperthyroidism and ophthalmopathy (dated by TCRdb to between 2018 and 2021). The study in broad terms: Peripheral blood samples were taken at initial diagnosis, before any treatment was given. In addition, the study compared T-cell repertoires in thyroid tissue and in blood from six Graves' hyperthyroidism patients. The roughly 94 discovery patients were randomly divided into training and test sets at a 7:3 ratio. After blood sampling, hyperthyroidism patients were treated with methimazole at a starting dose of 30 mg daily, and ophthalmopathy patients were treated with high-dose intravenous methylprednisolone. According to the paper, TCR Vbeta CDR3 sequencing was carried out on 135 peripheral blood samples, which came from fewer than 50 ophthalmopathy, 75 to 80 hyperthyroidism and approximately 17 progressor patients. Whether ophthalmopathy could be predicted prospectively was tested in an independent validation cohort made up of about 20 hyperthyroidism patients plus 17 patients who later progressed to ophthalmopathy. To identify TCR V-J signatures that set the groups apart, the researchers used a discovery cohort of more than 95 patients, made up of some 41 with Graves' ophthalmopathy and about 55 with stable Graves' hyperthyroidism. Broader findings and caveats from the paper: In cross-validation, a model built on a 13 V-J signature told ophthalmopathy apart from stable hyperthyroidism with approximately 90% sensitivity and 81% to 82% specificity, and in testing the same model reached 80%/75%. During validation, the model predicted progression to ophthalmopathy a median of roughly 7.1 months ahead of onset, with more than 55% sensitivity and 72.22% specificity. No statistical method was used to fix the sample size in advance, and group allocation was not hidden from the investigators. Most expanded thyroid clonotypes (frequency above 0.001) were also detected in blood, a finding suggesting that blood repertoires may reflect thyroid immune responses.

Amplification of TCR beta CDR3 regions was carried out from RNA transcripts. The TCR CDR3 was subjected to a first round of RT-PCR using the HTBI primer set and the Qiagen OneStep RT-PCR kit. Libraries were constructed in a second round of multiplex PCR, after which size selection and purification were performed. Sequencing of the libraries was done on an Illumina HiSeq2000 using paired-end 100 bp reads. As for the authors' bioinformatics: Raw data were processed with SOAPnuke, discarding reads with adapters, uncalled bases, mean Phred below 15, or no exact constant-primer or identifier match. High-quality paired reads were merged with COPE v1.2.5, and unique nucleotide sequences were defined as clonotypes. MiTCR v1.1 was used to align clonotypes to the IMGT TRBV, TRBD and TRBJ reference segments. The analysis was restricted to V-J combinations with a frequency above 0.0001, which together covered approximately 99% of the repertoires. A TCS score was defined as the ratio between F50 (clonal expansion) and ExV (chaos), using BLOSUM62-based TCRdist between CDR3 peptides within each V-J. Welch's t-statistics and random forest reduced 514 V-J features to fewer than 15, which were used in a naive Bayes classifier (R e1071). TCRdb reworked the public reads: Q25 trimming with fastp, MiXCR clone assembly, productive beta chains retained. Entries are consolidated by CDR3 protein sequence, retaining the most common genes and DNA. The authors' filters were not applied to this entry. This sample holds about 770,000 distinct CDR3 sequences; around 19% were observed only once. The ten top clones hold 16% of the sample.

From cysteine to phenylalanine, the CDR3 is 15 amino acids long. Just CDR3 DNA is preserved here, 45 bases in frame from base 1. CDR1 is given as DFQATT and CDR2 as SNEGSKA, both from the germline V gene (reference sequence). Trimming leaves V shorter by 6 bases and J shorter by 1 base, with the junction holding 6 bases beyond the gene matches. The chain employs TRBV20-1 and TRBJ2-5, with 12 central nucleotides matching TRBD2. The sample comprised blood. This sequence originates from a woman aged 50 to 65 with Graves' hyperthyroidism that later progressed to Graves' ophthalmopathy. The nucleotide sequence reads TGCAGTGCCTATACTAGCGGGGGGCGCCAAGAGACCCAGTACTTC. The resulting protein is CSAYTSGGRQETQYF.